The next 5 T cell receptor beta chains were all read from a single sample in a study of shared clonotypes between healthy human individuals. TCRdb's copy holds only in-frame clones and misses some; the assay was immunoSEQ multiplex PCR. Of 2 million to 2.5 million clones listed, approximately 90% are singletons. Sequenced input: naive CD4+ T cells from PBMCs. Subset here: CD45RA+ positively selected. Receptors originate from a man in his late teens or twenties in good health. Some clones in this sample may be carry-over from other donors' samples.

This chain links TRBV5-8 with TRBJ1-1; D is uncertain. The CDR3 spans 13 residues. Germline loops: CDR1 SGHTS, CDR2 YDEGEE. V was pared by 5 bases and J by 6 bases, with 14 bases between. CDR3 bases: TGTGCCAGCAGTCATTACGGGGTACCTGAAGCTTTCTTT. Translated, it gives CASSHYGVPEAFF.

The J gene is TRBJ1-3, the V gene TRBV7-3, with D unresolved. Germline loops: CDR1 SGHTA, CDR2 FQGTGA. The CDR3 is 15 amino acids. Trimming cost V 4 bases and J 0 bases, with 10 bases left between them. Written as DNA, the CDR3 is TGTGCCAGCAGCTATACAGCTAGCTCTGGAAACACCATATATTTT. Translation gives CASSYTASSGNTIYF.

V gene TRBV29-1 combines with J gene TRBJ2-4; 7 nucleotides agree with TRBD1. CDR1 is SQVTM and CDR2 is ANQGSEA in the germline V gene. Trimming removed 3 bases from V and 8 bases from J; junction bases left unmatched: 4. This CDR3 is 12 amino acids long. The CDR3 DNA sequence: TGCAGCGTTGACAGGGGGAACGACATTCAGTACTTC. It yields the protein CSVDRGNDIQYF.

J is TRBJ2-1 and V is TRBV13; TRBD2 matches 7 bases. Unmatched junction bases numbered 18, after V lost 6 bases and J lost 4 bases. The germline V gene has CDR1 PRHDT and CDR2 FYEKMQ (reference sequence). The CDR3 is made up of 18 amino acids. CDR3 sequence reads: CASSPIMGGSLRYNEQFF. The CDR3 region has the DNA TGTGCCAGCAGTCCAATCATGGGCGGGAGTTTGAGATACAATGAGCAGTTCTTC. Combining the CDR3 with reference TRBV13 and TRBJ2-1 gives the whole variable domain AAGVIQSPRHLIKEKRETATLKCYPIPRHDTVYWYQQGPGQDPQFLISFYEKMQSDKGSIPDRFSAQQFSDYHSELNMSSLELGDSALYFCASSPIMGGSLRYNEQFFGPGTRLTVL.

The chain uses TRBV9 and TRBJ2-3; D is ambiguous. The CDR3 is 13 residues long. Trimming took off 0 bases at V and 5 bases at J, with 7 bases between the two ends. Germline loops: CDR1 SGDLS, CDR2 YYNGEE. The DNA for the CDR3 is TGTGCCAGCAGCGTAGATCGGATAGATACGCAGTATTTT. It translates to CASSVDRIDTQYF. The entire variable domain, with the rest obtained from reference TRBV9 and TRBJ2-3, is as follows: DSGVTQTPKHLITATGQRVTLRCSPRSGDLSVYWYQQSLDQGLQFLIQYYNGEERAKGNILERFSAQQFPDLHSELNLSSLELGDSALYFCASSVDRIDTQYFGPGTRLTVL.